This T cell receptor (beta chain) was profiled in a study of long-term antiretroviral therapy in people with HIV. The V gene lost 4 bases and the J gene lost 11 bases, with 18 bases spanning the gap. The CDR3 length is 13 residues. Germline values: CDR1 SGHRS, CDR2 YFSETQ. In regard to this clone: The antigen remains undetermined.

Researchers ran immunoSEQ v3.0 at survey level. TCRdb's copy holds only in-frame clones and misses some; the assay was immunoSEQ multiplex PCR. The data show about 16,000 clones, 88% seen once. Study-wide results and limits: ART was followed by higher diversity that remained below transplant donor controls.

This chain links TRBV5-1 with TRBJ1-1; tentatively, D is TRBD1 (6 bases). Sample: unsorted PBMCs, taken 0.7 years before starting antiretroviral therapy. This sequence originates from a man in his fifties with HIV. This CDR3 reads CASSPGQGFIAFF. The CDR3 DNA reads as TGCGCCAGCAGCCCTGGCCAGGGGTTCATTGCTTTCTTT. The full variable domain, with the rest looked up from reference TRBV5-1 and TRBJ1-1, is KAGVTQTPRYLIKTRGQQVTLSCSPISGHRSVSWYQQTPGQGLQFLFEYFSETQRNKGNFPGRFSGRQFSNSRSEMNVSTLELGDSALYLCASSPGQGFIAFFGQGTRLTVV.